This paragraph covers one TCR beta chain sequence. Its specificity is unknown. The sample originates from a study of OX40 agonist ivuxolimab in advanced cancers. Samples were taken at baseline and on day 1 of cycles 4 and 7. Overall study findings and caveats: The CD4+ and CD8+ T cells in the blood had expanded clonally by week 6 at 0.1 to 3.0 mg/kg.

Libraries were prepared by immunoSEQ multiplex PCR; TCRdb keeps only in-frame clonotypes and omits some of them. The sample has around 67,000 clones; about nine tenths are singletons. Trimming cost V 0 bases and J 9 bases, with 7 bases left between them. The length of the CDR3 is 11 residues. Sequenced here: CD4+ or CD8+ T cells sorted from blood, sampled in a trial of the OX40 agonist ivuxolimab. The chain employs TRBV5-3 and TRBJ2-7, with D perhaps matching TRBD1 (5 bases). TRBV5-3 is assigned to the ORF class and has an uncertain function. The sequence came from an adult with an advanced solid tumor such as melanoma, head and neck, liver or kidney cancer. CDR3 protein: CARSLDRRQYF. The CDR3 DNA reads as TGTGCCAGAAGCTTGGACAGGAGGCAGTACTTC.